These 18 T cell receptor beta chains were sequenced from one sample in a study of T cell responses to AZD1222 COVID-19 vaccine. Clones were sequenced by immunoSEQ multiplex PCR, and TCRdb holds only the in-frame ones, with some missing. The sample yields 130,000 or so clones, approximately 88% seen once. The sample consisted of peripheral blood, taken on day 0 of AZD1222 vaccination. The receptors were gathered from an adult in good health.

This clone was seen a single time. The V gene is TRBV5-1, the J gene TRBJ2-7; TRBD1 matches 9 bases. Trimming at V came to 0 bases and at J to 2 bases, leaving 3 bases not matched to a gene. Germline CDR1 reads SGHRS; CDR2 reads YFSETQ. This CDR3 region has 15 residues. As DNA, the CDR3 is TGCGCCAGCAGCTTGGACAGGGGGCCCACCTACGAGCAGTACTTC. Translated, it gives CASSLDRGPTYEQYF. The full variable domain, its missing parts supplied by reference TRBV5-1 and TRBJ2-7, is KAGVTQTPRYLIKTRGQQVTLSCSPISGHRSVSWYQQTPGQGLQFLFEYFSETQRNKGNFPGRFSGRQFSNSRSEMNVSTLELGDSALYLCASSLDRGPTYEQYFGPGTRLTVT.

This CDR3 reads CASSLGGRIFEKLFF. DNA of the CDR3: TGTGCCAGTAGTTTGGGGGGGCGCATATTTGAAAAACTGTTTTTT. V gene TRBV19 combines with J gene TRBJ1-4; D might be TRBD1 (6 bases). This CDR3 has 15 residues. V was clipped by 5 bases and J by 7 bases, with 17 bases between them. Per the germline V gene, CDR1 is LNHDA and CDR2 is SQIVND (reference sequence).

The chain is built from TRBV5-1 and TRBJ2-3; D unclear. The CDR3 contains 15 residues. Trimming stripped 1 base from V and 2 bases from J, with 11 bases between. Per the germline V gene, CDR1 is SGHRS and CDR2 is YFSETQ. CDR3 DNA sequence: TGCGCCAGCAGCTTGCCCCAGCTTACCACAGATACGCAGTATTTT. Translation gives CASSLPQLTTDTQYF.

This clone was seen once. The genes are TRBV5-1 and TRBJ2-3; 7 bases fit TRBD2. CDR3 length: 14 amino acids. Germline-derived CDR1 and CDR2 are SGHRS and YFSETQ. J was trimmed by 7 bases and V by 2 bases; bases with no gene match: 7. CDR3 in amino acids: CASSLEQRENTQYF. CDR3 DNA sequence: TGCGCCAGCAGCTTAGAACAGCGGGAAAATACGCAGTATTTT.

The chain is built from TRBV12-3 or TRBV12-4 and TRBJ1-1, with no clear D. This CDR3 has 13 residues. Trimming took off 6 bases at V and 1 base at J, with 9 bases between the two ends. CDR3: CASRFAGNTEAFF. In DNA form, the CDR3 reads TGTGCCAGCAGGTTCGCGGGGAACACTGAAGCTTTCTTT.

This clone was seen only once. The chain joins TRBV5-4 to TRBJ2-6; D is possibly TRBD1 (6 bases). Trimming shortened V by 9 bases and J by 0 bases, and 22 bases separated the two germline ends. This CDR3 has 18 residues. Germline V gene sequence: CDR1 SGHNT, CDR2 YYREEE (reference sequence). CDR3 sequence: CATSAGDTSRSGANVLTF. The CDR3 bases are TGTGCCACTTCGGCCGGGGACACCAGTCGCTCTGGGGCCAACGTCCTGACTTTC.

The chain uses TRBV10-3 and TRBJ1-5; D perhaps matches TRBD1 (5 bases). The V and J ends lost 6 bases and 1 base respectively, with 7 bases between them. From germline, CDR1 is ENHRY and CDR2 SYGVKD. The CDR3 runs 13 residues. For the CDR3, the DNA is TGTGCCATCAGAGGGGAAAGCAATCAGCCCCAGCATTTT. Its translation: CAIRGESNQPQHF.

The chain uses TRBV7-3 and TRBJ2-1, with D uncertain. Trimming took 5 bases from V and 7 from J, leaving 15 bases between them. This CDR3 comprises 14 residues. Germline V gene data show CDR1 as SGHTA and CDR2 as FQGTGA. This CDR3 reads CASSPSGWGNEQFF. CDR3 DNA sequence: TGTGCCAGCAGCCCCTCAGGTTGGGGAAATGAGCAGTTCTTC.

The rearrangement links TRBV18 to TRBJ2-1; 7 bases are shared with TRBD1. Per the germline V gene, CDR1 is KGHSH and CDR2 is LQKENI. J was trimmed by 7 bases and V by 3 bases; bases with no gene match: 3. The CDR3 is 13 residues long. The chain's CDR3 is CASSPGDRNEQFF. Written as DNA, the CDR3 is TGTGCCAGCTCACCGGGGGACAGAAATGAGCAGTTCTTC.

CDR3 region: CASSERVTGANVLTF. As DNA, the CDR3 is TGTGCCAGCAGCGAGAGGGTAACTGGGGCCAACGTCCTGACTTTC. The chain combines TRBV7-9 with TRBJ2-6, with a tentative D call TRBD2 (5 bases). The CDR3 has 15 residues. Trimming removed 5 bases from V and 2 bases from J, with 10 bases in between. The germline V gene has CDR1 SEHNR and CDR2 FQNEAQ (reference sequence).

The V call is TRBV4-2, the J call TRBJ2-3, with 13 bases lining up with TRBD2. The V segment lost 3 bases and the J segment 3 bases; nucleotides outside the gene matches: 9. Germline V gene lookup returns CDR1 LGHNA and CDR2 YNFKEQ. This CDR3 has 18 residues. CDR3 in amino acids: CASSHWTSGSPTTDTQYF. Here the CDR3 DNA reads TGTGCCAGCAGCCATTGGACTAGCGGGAGCCCGACGACAGATACGCAGTATTTT.

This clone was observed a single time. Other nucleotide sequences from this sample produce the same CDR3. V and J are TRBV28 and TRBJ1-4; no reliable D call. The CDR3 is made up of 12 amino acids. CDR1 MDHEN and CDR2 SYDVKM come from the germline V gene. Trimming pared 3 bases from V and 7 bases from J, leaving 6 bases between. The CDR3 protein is CASSFGGEKLFF. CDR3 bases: TGTGCCAGCAGTTTTGGTGGTGAAAAACTGTTTTTT. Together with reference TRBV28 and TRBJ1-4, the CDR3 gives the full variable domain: DVKVTQSSRYLVKRTGEKVFLECVQDMDHENMFWYRQDPGLGLRLIYFSYDVKMKEKGDIPEGYSVSREKKERFSLILESASTNQTSMYLCASSFGGEKLFFGSGTQLSVL.

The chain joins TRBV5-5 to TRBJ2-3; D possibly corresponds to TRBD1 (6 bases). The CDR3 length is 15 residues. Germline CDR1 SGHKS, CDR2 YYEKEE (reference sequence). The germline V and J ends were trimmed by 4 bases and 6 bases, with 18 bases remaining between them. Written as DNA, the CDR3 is TGTGCCAGCAGCCCCGACAGGCCCGGAAGGGATACGCAGTATTTT. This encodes CASSPDRPGRDTQYF.

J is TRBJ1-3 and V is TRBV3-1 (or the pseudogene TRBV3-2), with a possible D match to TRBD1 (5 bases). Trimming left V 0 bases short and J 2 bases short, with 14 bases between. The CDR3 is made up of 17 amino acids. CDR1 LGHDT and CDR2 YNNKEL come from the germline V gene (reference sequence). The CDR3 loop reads CASSQDNRRGTGNTIYF. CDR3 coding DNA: TGTGCCAGCAGCCAAGATAACAGGCGAGGGACTGGAAACACCATATATTTT.

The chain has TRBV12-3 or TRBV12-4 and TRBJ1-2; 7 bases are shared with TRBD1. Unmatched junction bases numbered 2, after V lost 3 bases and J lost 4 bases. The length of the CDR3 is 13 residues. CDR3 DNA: TGTGCCAGCAGTTTCAACAGGGGCTATGGCTACACCTTC. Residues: CASSFNRGYGYTF.

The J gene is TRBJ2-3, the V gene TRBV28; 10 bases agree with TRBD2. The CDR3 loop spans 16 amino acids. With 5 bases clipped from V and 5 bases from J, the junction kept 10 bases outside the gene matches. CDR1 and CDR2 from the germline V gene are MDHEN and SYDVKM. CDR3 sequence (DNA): TGTGCCAGCAGTGGAGCGAGCGGGAGGGCCGGAGATACGCAGTATTTT. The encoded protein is CASSGASGRAGDTQYF.

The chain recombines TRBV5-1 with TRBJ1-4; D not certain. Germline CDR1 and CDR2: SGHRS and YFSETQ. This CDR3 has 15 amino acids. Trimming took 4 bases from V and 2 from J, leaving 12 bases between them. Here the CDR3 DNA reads TGCGCCAGCAGCGCCACGAGGAGGACTAATGAAAAACTGTTTTTT. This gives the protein CASSATRRTNEKLFF.

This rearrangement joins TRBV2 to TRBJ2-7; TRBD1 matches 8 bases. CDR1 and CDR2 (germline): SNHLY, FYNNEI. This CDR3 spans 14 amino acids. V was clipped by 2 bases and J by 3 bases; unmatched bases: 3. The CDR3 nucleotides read TGTGCCAGCAGTGAAAACAGGGGGTACTACGAGCAGTACTTC. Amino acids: CASSENRGYYEQYF.